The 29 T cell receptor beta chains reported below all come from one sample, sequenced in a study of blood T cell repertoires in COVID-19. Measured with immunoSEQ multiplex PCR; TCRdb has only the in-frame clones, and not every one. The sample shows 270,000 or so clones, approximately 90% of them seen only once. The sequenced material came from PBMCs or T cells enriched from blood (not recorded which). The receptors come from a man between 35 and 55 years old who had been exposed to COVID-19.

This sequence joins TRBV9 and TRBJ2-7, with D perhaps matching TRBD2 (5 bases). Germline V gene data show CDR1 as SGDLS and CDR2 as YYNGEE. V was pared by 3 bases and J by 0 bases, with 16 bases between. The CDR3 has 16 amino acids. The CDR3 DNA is TGTGCCAGCAGCGGCACCCCCAGCGGAAGCTCCTACGAGCAGTACTTC. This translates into CASSGTPSGSSYEQYF.

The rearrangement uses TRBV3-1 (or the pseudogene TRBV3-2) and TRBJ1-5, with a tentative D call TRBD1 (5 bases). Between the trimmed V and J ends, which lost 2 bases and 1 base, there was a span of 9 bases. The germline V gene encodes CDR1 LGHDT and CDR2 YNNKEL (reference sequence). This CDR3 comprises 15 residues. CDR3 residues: CASSQFAGSNQPQHF. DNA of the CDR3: TGTGCCAGCAGCCAATTTGCAGGGAGCAATCAGCCCCAGCATTTT.

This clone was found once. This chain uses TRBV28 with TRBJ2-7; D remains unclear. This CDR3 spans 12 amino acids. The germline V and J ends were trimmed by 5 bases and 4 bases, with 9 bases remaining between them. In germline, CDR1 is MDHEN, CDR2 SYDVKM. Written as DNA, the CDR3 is TGTGCCAGCAGTCCCTCCAGATACGAGCAGTACTTC. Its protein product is CASSPSRYEQYF.

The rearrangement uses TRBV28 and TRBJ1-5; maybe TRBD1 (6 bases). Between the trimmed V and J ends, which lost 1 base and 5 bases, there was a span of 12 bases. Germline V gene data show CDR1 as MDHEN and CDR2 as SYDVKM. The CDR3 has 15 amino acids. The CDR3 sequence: CASSLSTAGDQPQHF. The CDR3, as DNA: TGTGCCAGCAGTTTATCCACGGCAGGGGATCAGCCCCAGCATTTT.

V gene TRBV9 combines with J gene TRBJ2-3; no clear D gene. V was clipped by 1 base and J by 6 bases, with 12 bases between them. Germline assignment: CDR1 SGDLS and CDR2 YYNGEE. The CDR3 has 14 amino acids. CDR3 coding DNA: TGTGCCAGCAGCGTATCGCCAGTGGCCGATACGCAGTATTTT. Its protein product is CASSVSPVADTQYF.

The DNA of the CDR3 is TGTGCCAGCAGTTACGAGACAGGGGCCTACGAGCAGTACTTC. It is translated as CASSYETGAYEQYF. This sequence joins TRBV6-5 and TRBJ2-7, with 8 bases identical to TRBD1. CDR1 MNHEY and CDR2 SVGAGI come from the germline V gene. V was pared by 2 bases and J by 2 bases, with 2 bases of the junction left unmatched. The CDR3 is made up of 14 amino acids.

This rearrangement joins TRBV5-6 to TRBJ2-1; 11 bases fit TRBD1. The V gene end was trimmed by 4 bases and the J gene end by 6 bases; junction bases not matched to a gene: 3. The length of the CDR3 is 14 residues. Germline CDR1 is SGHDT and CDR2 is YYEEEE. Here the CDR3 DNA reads TGTGCCAGCAGCGGCGGGACAGGGGGCAATGAGCAGTTCTTC. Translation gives CASSGGTGGNEQFF.

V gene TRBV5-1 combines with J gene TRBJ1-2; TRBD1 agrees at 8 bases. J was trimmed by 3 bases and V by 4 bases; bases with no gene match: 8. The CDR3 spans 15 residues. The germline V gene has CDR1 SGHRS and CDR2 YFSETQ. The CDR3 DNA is TGCGCCAGCAGCGAGAGGACAGGGATCGACTATGGCTACACCTTC. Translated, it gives CASSERTGIDYGYTF.

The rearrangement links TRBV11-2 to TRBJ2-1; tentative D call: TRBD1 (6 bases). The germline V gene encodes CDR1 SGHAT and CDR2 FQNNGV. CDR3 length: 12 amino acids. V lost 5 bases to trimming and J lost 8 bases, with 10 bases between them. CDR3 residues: CASSLRGYEQFF. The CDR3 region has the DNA TGTGCCAGCAGCCTCAGGGGTTATGAGCAGTTCTTC. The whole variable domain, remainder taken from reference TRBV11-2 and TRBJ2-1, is EAGVAQSPRYKIIEKRQSVAFWCNPISGHATLYWYQQILGQGPKLLIQFQNNGVVDDSQLPKDRFSAERLKGVDSTLKIQPAKLEDSAVYLCASSLRGYEQFFGPGTRLTVL.

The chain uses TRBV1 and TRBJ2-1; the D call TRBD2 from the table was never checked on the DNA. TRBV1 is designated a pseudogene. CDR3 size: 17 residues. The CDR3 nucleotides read TGCACCAGCAGCCAAGGCCCGTTGAGGGAGTCGGACAATGAGCAGTTCTTC. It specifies CTSSQGPLRESDNEQFF.

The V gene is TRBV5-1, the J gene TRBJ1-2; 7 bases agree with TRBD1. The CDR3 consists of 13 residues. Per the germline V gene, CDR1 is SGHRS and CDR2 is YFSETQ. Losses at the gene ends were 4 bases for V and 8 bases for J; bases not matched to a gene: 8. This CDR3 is CASSLGTAGGYTF. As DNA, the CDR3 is TGCGCCAGCAGCCTTGGGACAGCAGGAGGCTACACCTTC.

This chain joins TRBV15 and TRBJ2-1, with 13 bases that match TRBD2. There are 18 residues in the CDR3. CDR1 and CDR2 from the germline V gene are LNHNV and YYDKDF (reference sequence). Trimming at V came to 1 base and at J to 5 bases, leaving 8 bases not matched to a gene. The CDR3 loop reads CATSRGLAGGRGHNEQFF. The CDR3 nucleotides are TGTGCCACCAGCAGAGGACTAGCGGGAGGACGGGGCCACAATGAGCAGTTCTTC.

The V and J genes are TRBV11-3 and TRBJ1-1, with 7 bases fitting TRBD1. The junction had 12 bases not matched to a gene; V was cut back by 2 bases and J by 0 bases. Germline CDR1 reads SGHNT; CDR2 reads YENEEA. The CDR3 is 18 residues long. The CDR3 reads CASSLSRWGQIMNTEAFF. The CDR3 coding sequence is TGTGCCAGCAGCTTAAGCAGGTGGGGACAGATAATGAACACTGAAGCTTTCTTT.

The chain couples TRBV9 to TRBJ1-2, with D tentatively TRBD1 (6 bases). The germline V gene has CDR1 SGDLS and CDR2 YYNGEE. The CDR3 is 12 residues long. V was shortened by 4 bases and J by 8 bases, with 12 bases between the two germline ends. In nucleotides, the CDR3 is TGTGCCAGCAGCCAGGACAGTAGGGGCTACACCTTC. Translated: CASSQDSRGYTF. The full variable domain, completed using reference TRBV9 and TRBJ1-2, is DSGVTQTPKHLITATGQRVTLRCSPRSGDLSVYWYQQSLDQGLQFLIQYYNGEERAKGNILERFSAQQFPDLHSELNLSSLELGDSALYFCASSQDSRGYTFGSGTRLTVV.

The CDR3, as DNA: TGTGCCAGCAGTCCCCTCCGGGAGAGGAGCACTGAAGCTTTCTTT. Its protein is CASSPLRERSTEAFF. The V call is TRBV28, the J call TRBJ1-1; D ambiguous. The CDR3 totals 15 residues. With 5 bases removed from V and 4 bases from J, the gap between germline ends came to 17 bases. Germline CDR1 reads MDHEN; CDR2 reads SYDVKM.

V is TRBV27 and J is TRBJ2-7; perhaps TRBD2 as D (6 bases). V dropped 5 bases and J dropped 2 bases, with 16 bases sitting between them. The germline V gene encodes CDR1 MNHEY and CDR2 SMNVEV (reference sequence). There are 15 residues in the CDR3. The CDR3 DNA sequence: TGTGCCAGCAGTCTTTACTGGGGGGAGGCCTACGAGCAGTACTTC. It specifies CASSLYWGEAYEQYF.

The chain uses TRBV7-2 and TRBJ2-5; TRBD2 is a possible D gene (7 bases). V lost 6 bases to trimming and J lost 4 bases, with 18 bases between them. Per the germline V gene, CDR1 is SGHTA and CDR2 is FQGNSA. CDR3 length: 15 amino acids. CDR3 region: CASRPRWGGGETQYF. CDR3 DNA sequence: TGTGCCAGCAGACCTAGGTGGGGGGGCGGAGAGACCCAGTACTTC.

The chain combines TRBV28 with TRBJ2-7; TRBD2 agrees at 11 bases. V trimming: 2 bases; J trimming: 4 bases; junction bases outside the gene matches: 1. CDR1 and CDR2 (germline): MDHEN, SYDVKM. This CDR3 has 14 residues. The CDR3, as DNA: TGTGCCAGCAGTTTACTAGCGGGAGGTTACGAGCAGTACTTC. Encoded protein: CASSLLAGGYEQYF. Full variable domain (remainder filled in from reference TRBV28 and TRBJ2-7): DVKVTQSSRYLVKRTGEKVFLECVQDMDHENMFWYRQDPGLGLRLIYFSYDVKMKEKGDIPEGYSVSREKKERFSLILESASTNQTSMYLCASSLLAGGYEQYFGPGTRLTVT.

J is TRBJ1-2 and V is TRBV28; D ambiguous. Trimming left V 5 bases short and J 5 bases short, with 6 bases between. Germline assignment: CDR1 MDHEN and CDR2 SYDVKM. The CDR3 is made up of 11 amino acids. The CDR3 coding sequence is TGTGCCAGCAGTCCCCAGTATGGCTACACCTTC. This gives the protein CASSPQYGYTF.

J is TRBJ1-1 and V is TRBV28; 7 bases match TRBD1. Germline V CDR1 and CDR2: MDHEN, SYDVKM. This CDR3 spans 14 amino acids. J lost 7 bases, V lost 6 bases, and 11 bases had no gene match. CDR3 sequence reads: CASSYRQGPYEAFF. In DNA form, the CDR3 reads TGTGCCAGCAGCTATAGACAGGGACCTTATGAAGCTTTCTTT.

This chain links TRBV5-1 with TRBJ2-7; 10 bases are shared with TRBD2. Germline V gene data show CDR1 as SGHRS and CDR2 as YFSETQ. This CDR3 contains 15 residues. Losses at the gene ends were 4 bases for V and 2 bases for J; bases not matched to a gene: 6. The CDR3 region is CASSPRTSGPYEQYF. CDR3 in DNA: TGCGCCAGCAGCCCGAGGACTAGCGGACCCTACGAGCAGTACTTC. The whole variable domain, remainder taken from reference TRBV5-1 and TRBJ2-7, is KAGVTQTPRYLIKTRGQQVTLSCSPISGHRSVSWYQQTPGQGLQFLFEYFSETQRNKGNFPGRFSGRQFSNSRSEMNVSTLELGDSALYLCASSPRTSGPYEQYFGPGTRLTVT.

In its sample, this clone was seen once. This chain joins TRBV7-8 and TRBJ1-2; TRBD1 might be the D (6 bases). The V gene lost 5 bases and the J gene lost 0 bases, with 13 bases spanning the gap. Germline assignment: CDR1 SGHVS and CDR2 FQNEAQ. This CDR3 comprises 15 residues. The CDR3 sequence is CASSPETGTNYGYTF. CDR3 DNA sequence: TGTGCCAGCAGCCCGGAGACAGGAACTAACTATGGCTACACCTTC.

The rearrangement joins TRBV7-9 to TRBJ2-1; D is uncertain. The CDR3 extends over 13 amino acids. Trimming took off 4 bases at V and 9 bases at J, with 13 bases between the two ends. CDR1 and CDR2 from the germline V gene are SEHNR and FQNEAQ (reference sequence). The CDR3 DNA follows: TGTGCCAGCAGCTCTCCCGGCGGCTTTGAGCAGTTCTTC. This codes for CASSSPGGFEQFF. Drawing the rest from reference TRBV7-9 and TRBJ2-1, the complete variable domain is DTGVSQNPRHKITKRGQNVTFRCDPISEHNRLYWYRQTLGQGPEFLTYFQNEAQLEKSRLLSDRFSAERPKGSFSTLEIQRTEQGDSAMYLCASSSPGGFEQFFGPGTRLTVL.

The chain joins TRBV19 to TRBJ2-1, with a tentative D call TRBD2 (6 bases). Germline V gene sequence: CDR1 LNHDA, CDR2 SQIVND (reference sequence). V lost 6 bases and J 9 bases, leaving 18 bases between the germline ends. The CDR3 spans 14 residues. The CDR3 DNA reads TGTGCCAGTAGCTCCCGGGGGACTCTAGGTGAGCAGTTCTTC. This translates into CASSSRGTLGEQFF. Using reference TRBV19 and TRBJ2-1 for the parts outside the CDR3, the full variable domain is DGGITQSPKYLFRKEGQNVTLSCEQNLNHDAMYWYRQDPGQGLRLIYYSQIVNDFQKGDIAEGYSVSREKKESFPLTVTSAQKNPTAFYLCASSSRGTLGEQFFGPGTRLTVL.

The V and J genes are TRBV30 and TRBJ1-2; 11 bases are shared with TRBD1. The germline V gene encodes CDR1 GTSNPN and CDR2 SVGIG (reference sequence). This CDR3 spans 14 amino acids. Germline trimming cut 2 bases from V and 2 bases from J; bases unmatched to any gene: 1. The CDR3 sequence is CAWSRTGGNYGYTF. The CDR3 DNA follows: TGTGCCTGGAGTCGGACAGGGGGCAACTATGGCTACACCTTC.

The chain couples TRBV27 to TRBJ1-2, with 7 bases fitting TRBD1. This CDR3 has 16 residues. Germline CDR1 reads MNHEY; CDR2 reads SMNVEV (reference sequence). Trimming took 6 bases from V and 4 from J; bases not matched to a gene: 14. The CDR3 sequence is CASSREGEDRSYGYTF. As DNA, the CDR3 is TGTGCCAGCAGCCGGGAGGGGGAGGACAGGAGCTATGGCTACACCTTC.

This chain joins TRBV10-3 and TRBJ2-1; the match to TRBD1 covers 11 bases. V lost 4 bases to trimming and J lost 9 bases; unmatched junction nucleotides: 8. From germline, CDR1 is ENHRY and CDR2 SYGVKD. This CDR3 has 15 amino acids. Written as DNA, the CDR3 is TGTGCCATCAGTGCGACCGGGACAGGGGGAGGTGAGCAGTTCTTC. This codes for CAISATGTGGGEQFF.

The CDR3 DNA sequence: TGTGCCTGGAAAATTGCTAGCGGCACAGATACGCAGTATTTT. This sequence encodes CAWKIASGTDTQYF. The chain couples TRBV30 to TRBJ2-3; tentatively, D is TRBD2 (6 bases). Germline lookup yields CDR1 GTSNPN and CDR2 SVGIG (reference sequence). Trimming shortened V by 4 bases and J by 1 base, and 12 bases separated the two germline ends. The length of the CDR3 is 14 residues.

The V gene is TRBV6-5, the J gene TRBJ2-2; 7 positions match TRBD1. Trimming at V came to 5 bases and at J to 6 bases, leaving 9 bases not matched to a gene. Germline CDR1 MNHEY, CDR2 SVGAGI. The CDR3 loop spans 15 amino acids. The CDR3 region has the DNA TGTGCCAGCAGTCGGGACAGCCTCTATGCCGGGGAGCTGTTTTTT. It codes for CASSRDSLYAGELFF.